Included here is one TCR beta chain sequence, with context. Source study methods: Reference gene primer amplification gave estimated nucleated cell counts. TCRdb keeps only in-frame clones here, not all; method: immunoSEQ multiplex PCR. The V and J calls and clone size come from that table; D and trimming were worked out from the DNA. The table includes around 310,000 clones, around nine tenths detected once. The data are from a study of blood T cell repertoires in COVID-19. Assignment of participants to cohorts was predicated upon participant-reported clinical history. The source material was PBMCs or T cells enriched from blood (not recorded which). This TCR derives from a woman between 40 and 50 years old who had recovered from COVID-19.

CDR3 DNA sequence: TGTGCCAGTAGTATAAATGCCGCCGGGCCCCTCGGGAGGGATACGCAGTATTTT. Its protein is CASSINAAGPLGRDTQYF. The V call is TRBV19, the J call TRBJ2-3; TRBD2 matches 7 bases. Germline assignment: CDR1 LNHDA and CDR2 SQIVND (reference sequence). There are 18 residues in the CDR3. Losses at the gene ends were 2 bases for V and 6 bases for J; bases not matched to a gene: 17.